This T cell receptor (beta chain) was observed in a study of read filtering for tumor transcriptome and immune sequencing. Overall study: After DNase treatment, RNA was made into whole-transcriptome libraries. IR-seq gave about 4.05 to 11 million TCR reads per sample; RNA-seq gave roughly 80 to 1,400.

Worth noting for this clonotype: The antigen is not known. This likely stems from a read error, as it lies one base from a far larger clone.

The CDR3 runs to 16 residues. CDR1 and CDR2 from the germline V gene are SGHNT and YENEEA. This library used 300 to 450 ng RNA and molecular barcoded adaptors spanning alpha/delta and beta/gamma chains. Each CDR3 protein is one row after TCRdb ran MiXCR on the reads. The sample includes about 22,000 distinct CDR3 sequences, roughly 13% seen only once; the top ten take around 66%. Study-wide results and caveats: About four fifths of IR-seq clonotypes had one read, totaling around 4% of reads; RNA-seq: 74.6% and 44.6%.

Sequencing was performed on a population of CD138-negative cells sorted from bone marrow. The origin of this receptor is a donor aged 40 or older with multiple myeloma. The V call is TRBV11-3, the J call TRBJ2-3; D may be TRBD1 (7 bases). The CDR3 nucleotides are TGTGTCAGCAGCTGGGGCGGGGACAGCAGCACAGATACGCAGTATTTT. It codes for CVSSWGGDSSTDTQYF.